These 30 T cell receptor beta chains were sequenced from one sample in a study of cytotoxic CD8 clonotypes in ibrutinib-treated CLL. This table comes from immunoSEQ multiplex PCR, and its TCRdb copy is limited to in-frame clones, with some not included. This sample has more than 110,000 clones, with around 81% found just once. The sequencing here drew on PBMCs, taken after 36 months of ibrutinib treatment. The receptors originated from a human donor with chronic lymphocytic leukemia.

The rearrangement uses TRBV6-1 and TRBJ1-2; D gene uncertain. V lost 5 bases and J lost 0, with 7 bases in between. CDR3 length: 13 residues. The germline CDR1 and CDR2 sequences are MNHNS and SASEGT. The chain's CDR3 is CASSRQTNYGYTF. The CDR3 DNA sequence: TGTGCCAGCAGTAGGCAGACTAACTATGGCTACACCTTC.

J is TRBJ1-1 and V is TRBV6-5, with D hard to call. The germline V gene encodes CDR1 MNHEY and CDR2 SVGAGI. The germline V and J ends were trimmed by 6 bases and 10 bases, with 18 bases remaining between them. This CDR3 is built from 13 residues. The CDR3 region has the DNA TGTGCCAGCAGGGCGGACGGGTCGAGAGCAGCTTTCTTT. Translation: CASRADGSRAAFF.

J is TRBJ2-7 and V is TRBV4-1; 7 bases line up with TRBD1. The germline V gene has CDR1 MGHRA and CDR2 YSYEKL. The trim removed 6 bases at V and 2 bases at J, leaving 7 bases unmatched. The CDR3 contains 14 residues. CDR3 protein: CASRSDRAAYEQYF. CDR3 sequence (DNA): TGCGCCAGCAGAAGCGACAGGGCCGCCTACGAGCAGTACTTC.

The chain joins TRBV28 to TRBJ2-7; D gene uncertain. Trimming took off 3 bases at V and 7 bases at J, with 10 bases between the two ends. Germline CDR1 MDHEN, CDR2 SYDVKM. The CDR3 has 12 amino acids. The CDR3 DNA sequence: TGTGCCAGCAGTTTTCGGTTGTGGGAGCAGTACTTC. Protein: CASSFRLWEQYF.

CDR3: CASRRLAGVRDYNEQFF. CDR3 DNA: TGCGCCAGCAGGCGACTAGCGGGAGTGAGGGACTACAATGAGCAGTTCTTC. The V call is TRBV4-1, the J call TRBJ2-1, with TRBD2 matching over 12 bases. The trim removed 6 bases at V and 3 bases at J, leaving 9 bases unmatched. This CDR3 is 17 amino acids long. Germline loops: CDR1 MGHRA, CDR2 YSYEKL.

This clone was seen just once. V is TRBV18 and J is TRBJ2-5, with TRBD2 identical over 13 bases. CDR1 and CDR2 from the germline V gene are KGHSH and LQKENI. V lost 2 bases and J lost 5; bases outside the gene matches: 5. This CDR3 region has 16 residues. The chain's CDR3 is CASSPRTSGRVETQYF. As DNA, the CDR3 is TGTGCCAGCTCACCAAGGACTAGCGGGAGAGTGGAGACCCAGTACTTC.

The chain links TRBV4-1 to TRBJ1-5; D not certain. Germline loops: CDR1 MGHRA, CDR2 YSYEKL. The CDR3 extends over 14 amino acids. Trimming removed 2 bases at V and 0 bases at J, with 5 bases between. CDR3 protein: CASSQFNSNQPQHF. Written as DNA, the CDR3 is TGCGCCAGCAGCCAATTTAATAGCAATCAGCCCCAGCATTTT.

For the CDR3, the DNA is TGTGCCACCGAGGGGTTCACTAGCGGGAGAAATGGCGAGCAGTACTTC. The encoded protein is CATEGFTSGRNGEQYF. The chain employs TRBV10-3 and TRBJ2-7, with 11 bases lining up with TRBD2. V dropped 10 bases and J dropped 6; count of bases not matched to a gene: 17. This CDR3 region has 16 residues. Germline V lookup: CDR1 ENHRY, CDR2 SYGVKD.

J is TRBJ1-5 and V is TRBV4-1; D gene uncertain. The CDR3 sequence is 14 residues long. CDR1 and CDR2 (germline): MGHRA, YSYEKL. With 0 bases removed from V and 1 base from J, the gap between germline ends came to 4 bases. CDR3 protein: CASSQDMSNQPQHF. The CDR3 DNA follows: TGCGCCAGCAGCCAAGATATGAGCAATCAGCCCCAGCATTTT.

The rearrangement links TRBV9 to TRBJ2-2; a weak D match, TRBD1 (6 bases). This CDR3 has 14 residues. CDR1 SGDLS and CDR2 YYNGEE come from the germline V gene. CDR3 bases: TGTGCGACAGGTCGTGGGGTTAACACCGGGGAGCTGTTTTTT. Translated: CATGRGVNTGELFF. Filled out from reference TRBV9 and TRBJ2-2, the complete variable domain reads DSGVTQTPKHLITATGQRVTLRCSPRSGDLSVYWYQQSLDQGLQFLIQYYNGEERAKGNILERFSAQQFPDLHSELNLSSLELGDSALYFCATGRGVNTGELFFGEGSRLTVL.

V and J are TRBV19 and TRBJ2-2, with 7 nucleotides matching TRBD1. V lost 6 bases to trimming and J lost 5 bases; unmatched junction nucleotides: 12. The germline CDR1 and CDR2 sequences are LNHDA and SQIVND (reference sequence). The CDR3 runs 16 residues. CDR3 sequence: CASRPPDRAITGELFF. The DNA of the CDR3 is TGTGCCAGTAGACCTCCTGACAGGGCGATAACCGGGGAGCTGTTTTTT.

This chain joins TRBV18 and TRBJ2-7, with 12 bases fitting TRBD2. V lost 3 bases, J lost 1 base, and 19 bases stayed unmatched. The CDR3 spans 21 residues. Germline assignment: CDR1 KGHSH and CDR2 LQKENI. The CDR3 DNA follows: TGTGCCAGCTCACCCTACCTGGTAGGACGGACTAGCGGGATTCCTTCCTACGAGCAGTACTTC. Its protein is CASSPYLVGRTSGIPSYEQYF.

The V and J genes are TRBV5-1 and TRBJ2-7; D is perhaps TRBD1 or TRBD2 (5 bases each). This CDR3 has 14 residues. V lost 4 bases, J lost 4 bases, and 15 bases lay in between. Germline loops: CDR1 SGHRS, CDR2 YFSETQ. CDR3 in DNA: TGCGCCAGCAGCGCCGGGACGCTACAGTACGAGCAGTACTTC. Translated: CASSAGTLQYEQYF.

The chain joins TRBV27 to TRBJ2-1; 10 nucleotides align to TRBD2. J gave up 10 bases and V 2 bases, and 11 bases lay outside the gene matches. The CDR3 has 16 residues. Germline assignment: CDR1 MNHEY and CDR2 SMNVEV (reference sequence). The CDR3 bases are TGTGCCAGCAGTTTACGTACTAGCGGGGAGCCTTTGGAGCAGTTCTTC. Protein: CASSLRTSGEPLEQFF.

The chain employs TRBV5-1 and TRBJ2-1, with D possibly being TRBD2 (5 bases). The CDR3 is made up of 12 amino acids. V shed 7 bases and J shed 11 bases, with 16 bases lying between them. Germline V lookup: CDR1 SGHRS, CDR2 YFSETQ. The CDR3 region has the DNA TGCGCCAGCTACGAGGACGGGGTTAAGCAGTTCTTC. It codes for CASYEDGVKQFF.

CDR3 nucleotide sequence: TGTGCCAGCAGCCCCGCCGTTCTGTGGGACGAGCAGTACTTC. Translating it yields CASSPAVLWDEQYF. The chain uses TRBV5-4 and TRBJ2-7; no reliable D call. This CDR3 is built from 14 residues. Germline V lookup: CDR1 SGHNT, CDR2 YYREEE (reference sequence). V was pared by 4 bases and J by 5 bases, with 16 bases between.

V is TRBV6-5 and J is TRBJ2-6, with unresolved D. V lost 4 bases, J lost 2 bases, and 9 bases lay in between. CDR3 length equals 15 residues. Per germline, CDR1 MNHEY and CDR2 SVGAGI. CDR3 coding DNA: TGTGCCAGCAGTTGGCTCTCCGCTGGGGCCAACGTCCTGACTTTC. This gives the protein CASSWLSAGANVLTF.

The gene calls are TRBV10-3 and TRBJ2-2, with 11 positions matching TRBD2. This CDR3 region has 16 residues. Germline trimming cut 10 bases from V and 2 bases from J; bases unmatched to any gene: 9. The germline V gene has CDR1 ENHRY and CDR2 SYGVKD. The CDR3: CATRRGLAVNTGELFF. Here the CDR3 DNA reads TGTGCCACCCGCCGGGGACTAGCGGTCAACACCGGGGAGCTGTTTTTT.

The rearrangement uses TRBV19 and TRBJ1-5; D not certain. From germline, CDR1 is LNHDA and CDR2 SQIVND (reference sequence). The CDR3 loop spans 14 amino acids. V lost 3 bases and J lost 4, with 10 bases in between. CDR3 amino acids: CASSILGSNQPQHF. In nucleotides, the CDR3 is TGTGCCAGTAGTATTTTGGGGTCGAATCAGCCCCAGCATTTT.

This clone appeared once. The genes are TRBV4-2 and TRBJ2-7; the D gene is possibly TRBD1 (5 bases). Trimming pared 0 bases from V and 3 bases from J, leaving 12 bases between. Germline CDR1 LGHNA, CDR2 YNFKEQ. The CDR3 totals 15 residues. The CDR3 DNA sequence: TGTGCCAGCAGCCAAGATAGAAGCAGGGTCTACGAGCAGTACTTC. Amino acid sequence: CASSQDRSRVYEQYF.

There are a few counts of this clone. The chain couples TRBV5-1 to TRBJ1-4; D not resolved. Trimming took off 0 bases at V and 8 bases at J, with 11 bases between the two ends. Germline loops: CDR1 SGHRS, CDR2 YFSETQ. There are 14 residues in the CDR3. The CDR3 DNA follows: TGCGCCAGCAGCTTGGGTGAGGGAGGAGAAAAACTGTTTTTT. It encodes CASSLGEGGEKLFF.

This chain connects TRBV6-5 to TRBJ2-7; the D gene is possibly TRBD2 (5 bases). Germline CDR1 reads MNHEY; CDR2 reads SVGAGI. The CDR3 contains 14 residues. V dropped 2 bases and J dropped 2 bases, with 10 bases sitting between them. Here the CDR3 DNA reads TGTGCCAGCAGTTACGGGCTAGCCACCTACGAGCAGTACTTC. Amino acids: CASSYGLATYEQYF.

This clone was picked up one time. This chain joins TRBV9 and TRBJ2-7, with D maybe TRBD1 (5 bases). The V gene's germline CDR1 is SGDLS and CDR2 YYNGEE. The V end lost 4 bases, the J end lost 4 bases, and 15 bases lay between the germline ends. This CDR3 is 14 amino acids long. CDR3 sequence: CASSPKFGAYEQYF. DNA for the CDR3: TGTGCCAGCAGCCCGAAGTTTGGGGCGTACGAGCAGTACTTC.

The chain couples TRBV6-6 to TRBJ2-7; D is undetermined. V was shortened by 0 bases and J by 0 bases, with 9 bases between the two germline ends. The CDR3 loop spans 15 amino acids. Germline V CDR1 and CDR2: MNHNY, SVGAGI (reference sequence). CDR3 in DNA: TGTGCCAGCAGTTACTCGGCCGATAGCTCCTACGAGCAGTACTTC. Its protein product is CASSYSADSSYEQYF.

This clone was observed a handful of times. The chain combines TRBV5-8 with TRBJ1-4; unclear D gene. The CDR3 is 14 residues long. The V and J ends lost 2 bases and 4 bases respectively, with 9 bases between them. The V gene's germline CDR1 is SGHTS and CDR2 YDEGEE. CDR3 sequence reads: CASSFVANNEKLFF. The DNA of the CDR3 is TGTGCCAGCAGCTTCGTGGCAAATAATGAAAAACTGTTTTTT.

This clone showed up just once. The J gene is TRBJ1-2, the V gene TRBV6-1; 10 bases are a match to TRBD1. J gave up 10 bases and V 5 bases, and 10 bases lay outside the gene matches. This CDR3 spans 14 amino acids. CDR1 MNHNS and CDR2 SASEGT come from the germline V gene. CDR3 DNA sequence: TGTGCCAGCAGTAACAGACAGGGGGCAACTTACTACACCTTC. It specifies CASSNRQGATYYTF.

The chain combines TRBV30 with TRBJ1-3, with a weak D call TRBD1 (5 bases). The CDR3 contains 16 residues. Germline CDR1 reads GTSNPN; CDR2 reads SVGIG (reference sequence). V gave up 0 bases and J gave up 0 bases, with 12 bases separating them. The CDR3 DNA sequence: TGTGCCTGGAGTGTATTGGGACGGATCTCTGGAAACACCATATATTTT. This sequence encodes CAWSVLGRISGNTIYF. The variable domain in full, with the rest retrieved from reference TRBV30 and TRBJ1-3, is SQTIHQWPATLVQPVGSPLSLECTVEGTSNPNLYWYRQAAGRGLQLLFYSVGIGQISSEVPQNLSASRPQDRQFILSSKKLLLSDSGFYLCAWSVLGRISGNTIYFGEGSWLTVV.

The chain links TRBV5-1 to TRBJ2-7; D not certain. The CDR3 covers 13 residues. Germline-derived CDR1 and CDR2 are SGHRS and YFSETQ. V lost 3 bases and J 3 bases, leaving 10 bases between the germline ends. The CDR3 nucleotides read TGCGCCAGCAGCTCTGGACCAGGCTACGAGCAGTACTTC. Amino acids: CASSSGPGYEQYF.

V is TRBV10-1 and J is TRBJ2-7; 9 nucleotides align to TRBD2. The CDR3 contains 13 residues. The V and J ends lost 10 bases and 6 bases, in that order; junction bases with no gene match: 10. Germline loops: CDR1 WNHNN, CDR2 SYGVQD (reference sequence). The DNA of the CDR3 is TGCGCCACCGAAGAGCGGGAGGTTTTCGAGCAGTACTTC. Amino acid sequence: CATEEREVFEQYF.

The chain recombines TRBV18 with TRBJ1-2; D is possibly TRBD1 (5 bases). The ends were cut back, 0 bases at V and 4 bases at J, with 9 bases in the middle. The CDR3 loop spans 14 amino acids. The germline gives CDR1 KGHSH, CDR2 LQKENI. CDR3 in DNA: TGTGCCAGCTCACCACCGGACGACAGCTATGGCTACACCTTC. Its translation is CASSPPDDSYGYTF.